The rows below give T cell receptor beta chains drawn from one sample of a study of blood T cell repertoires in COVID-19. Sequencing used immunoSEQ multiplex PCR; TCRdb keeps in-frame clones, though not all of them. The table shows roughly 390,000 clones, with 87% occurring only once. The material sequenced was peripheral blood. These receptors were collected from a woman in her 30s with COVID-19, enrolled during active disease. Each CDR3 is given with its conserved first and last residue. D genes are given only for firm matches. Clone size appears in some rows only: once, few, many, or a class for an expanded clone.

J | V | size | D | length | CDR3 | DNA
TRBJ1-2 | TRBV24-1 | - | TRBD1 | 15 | CATSDWTGTNYGYTF | TGTGCCACCAGTGATTGGACAGGGACAAACTATGGCTACACCTTC
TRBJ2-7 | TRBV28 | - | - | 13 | CASSLQGAYEQYF | TGTGCCAGCAGTTTGCAGGGTGCCTACGAGCAGTACTTC
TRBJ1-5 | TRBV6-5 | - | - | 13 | CASRPGGNQPQHF | TGTGCCAGCAGACCAGGGGGCAATCAGCCCCAGCATTTT
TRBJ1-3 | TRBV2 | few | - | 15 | CASSEARNFGNTIYF | TGTGCCAGCAGTGAAGCGAGGAACTTTGGAAACACCATATATTTT
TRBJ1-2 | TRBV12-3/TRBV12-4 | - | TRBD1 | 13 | CASSFWDSLGYTF | TGTGCCAGCAGTTTCTGGGACAGTTTGGGCTACACCTTC
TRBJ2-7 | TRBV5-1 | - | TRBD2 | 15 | CASSPGTSDRYEQYF | TGCGCCAGCAGTCCCGGGACTAGCGATCGCTACGAGCAGTACTTC
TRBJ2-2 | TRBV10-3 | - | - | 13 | CAISERVAGELFF | TGTGCCATCAGTGAACGGGTAGCCGGGGAGCTGTTTTTT
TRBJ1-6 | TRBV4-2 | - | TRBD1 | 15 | CASSQRQGASSPLHF | TGTGCCAGCAGCCAGAGACAGGGGGCAAGCTCACCCCTCCACTTT
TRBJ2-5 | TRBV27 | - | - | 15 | CASRLQIWYQETQYF | TGTGCCAGCAGACTTCAAATATGGTACCAAGAGACCCAGTACTTC
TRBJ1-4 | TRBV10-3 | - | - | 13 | CAISERLAEKLFF | TGTGCCATCAGTGAACGGCTAGCGGAAAAACTGTTTTTT
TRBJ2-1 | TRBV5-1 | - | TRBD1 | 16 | CASSLSPGTGFGEQFF | TGCGCCAGCAGCCTAAGTCCCGGGACAGGGTTCGGTGAGCAGTTCTTC
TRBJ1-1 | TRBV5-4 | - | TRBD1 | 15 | CASSAGQGAGTEAFF | TGTGCCAGCAGCGCCGGACAGGGGGCAGGGACTGAAGCTTTCTTT
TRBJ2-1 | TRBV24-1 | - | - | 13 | CATSAGSNNEQFF | TGTGCCACCAGTGCCGGGAGTAACAATGAGCAGTTCTTC
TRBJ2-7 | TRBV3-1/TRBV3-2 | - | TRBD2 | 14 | CASNHGGFEYEQYF | TGTGCCAGCAACCACGGGGGGTTTGAATACGAGCAGTACTTC
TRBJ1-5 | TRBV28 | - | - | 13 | CASSFVSNQPQHF | TGTGCCAGCAGTTTCGTCAGCAATCAGCCCCAGCATTTT
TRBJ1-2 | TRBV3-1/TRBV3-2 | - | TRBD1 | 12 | CASSPGQYGYTF | TGTGCCAGCAGCCCGGGACAGTATGGCTACACCTTC
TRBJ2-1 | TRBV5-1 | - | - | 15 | CASSLAQQPGLEQFF | TGCGCCAGCAGCTTGGCGCAGCAGCCTGGGCTTGAGCAGTTCTTC
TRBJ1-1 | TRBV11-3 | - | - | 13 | CASSINRNTEAFF | TGTGCCAGCAGTATCAACAGGAACACTGAAGCTTTCTTT
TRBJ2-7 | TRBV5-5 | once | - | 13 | CASSLNGGNEQYF | TGTGCCAGCAGCTTGAATGGCGGTAACGAGCAGTACTTC
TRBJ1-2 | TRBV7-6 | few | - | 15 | CASSLAVGGTYGYTF | TGTGCCAGCAGCTTAGCCGTCGGGGGGACCTATGGCTACACCTTC
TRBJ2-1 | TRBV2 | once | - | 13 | CASSSILRGEQFF | TGTGCCAGCAGTTCAATTCTAAGGGGTGAGCAGTTCTTC
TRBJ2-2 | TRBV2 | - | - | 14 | CASSGAGSTGELFF | TGTGCCAGCAGTGGCGCGGGGTCAACCGGGGAGCTGTTTTTT
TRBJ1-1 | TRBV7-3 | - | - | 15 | CASSLNTGLNTEAFF | TGTGCCAGCAGCTTAAACACAGGCTTGAACACTGAAGCTTTCTTT
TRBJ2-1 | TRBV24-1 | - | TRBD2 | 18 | CATSDLHGSASGKMEQFF | TGTGCCACCAGTGATTTGCATGGTTCGGCTAGCGGGAAGATGGAGCAGTTCTTC
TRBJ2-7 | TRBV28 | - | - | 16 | CASSFAQDYARYEQYF | TGTGCCAGCAGCTTCGCCCAGGACTACGCCCGATACGAGCAGTACTTC
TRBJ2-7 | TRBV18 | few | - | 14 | CASSPGTFSYEQYF | TGTGCCAGCTCACCCGGGACATTTTCCTACGAGCAGTACTTC
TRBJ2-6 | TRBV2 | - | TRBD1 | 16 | CASSEDRGVGANVLTF | TGTGCCAGCAGTGAAGACAGGGGTGTGGGGGCCAACGTCCTGACTTTC
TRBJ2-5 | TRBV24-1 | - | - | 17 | CATSDFASGEAEETQYF | TGTGCCACCAGTGATTTCGCTTCGGGAGAGGCTGAAGAGACCCAGTACTTC
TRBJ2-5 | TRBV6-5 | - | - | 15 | CASSSGRGRQETQYF | TGTGCCAGCAGTTCTGGCAGGGGAAGGCAAGAGACCCAGTACTTC
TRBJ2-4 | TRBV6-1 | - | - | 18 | CASSESPPSVSGKNIQYF | TGTGCCAGCAGTGAATCCCCTCCTAGCGTAAGCGGGAAAAACATTCAGTACTTC
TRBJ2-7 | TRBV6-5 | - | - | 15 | CASRPLPLPSYEQYF | TGTGCCAGCAGACCACTTCCATTACCTTCCTACGAGCAGTACTTC
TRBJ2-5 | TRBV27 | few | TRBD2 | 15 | CASSILAGGLETQYF | TGTGCCAGCAGTATACTAGCGGGAGGTCTGGAGACCCAGTACTTC
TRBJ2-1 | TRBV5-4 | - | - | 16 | CASSGGGGIFYNEQFF | TGTGCCAGCAGCGGTGGTGGCGGGATATTTTACAATGAGCAGTTCTTC
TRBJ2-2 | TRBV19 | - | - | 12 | CASGVNTGELFF | TGTGCCAGTGGAGTTAACACCGGGGAGCTGTTTTTT
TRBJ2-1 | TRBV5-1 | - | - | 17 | CASSREVGVSSYNEQFF | TGCGCCAGCAGTCGTGAGGTAGGGGTAAGCTCCTACAATGAGCAGTTCTTC
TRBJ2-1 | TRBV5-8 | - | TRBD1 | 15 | CASSPRGPTYNEQFF | TGTGCCAGCAGCCCCAGGGGGCCTACCTACAATGAGCAGTTCTTC
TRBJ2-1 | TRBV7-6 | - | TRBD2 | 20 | CASSLARRLAGGVPYNEQFF | TGTGCCAGCAGCTTAGCCCGGCGACTAGCGGGAGGAGTCCCCTACAATGAGCAGTTCTTC
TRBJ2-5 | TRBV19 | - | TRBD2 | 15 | CASSPGLAGGTTQYF | TGTGCCAGTAGTCCGGGACTAGCGGGAGGGACAACCCAGTACTTC
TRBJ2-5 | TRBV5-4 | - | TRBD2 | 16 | CASSLEVGRPGKTQYF | TGTGCCAGCAGCTTAGAGGTCGGGAGGCCCGGGAAGACCCAGTACTTC
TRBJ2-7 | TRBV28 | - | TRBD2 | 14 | CASRLGGRAWEQYF | TGTGCCAGCAGACTGGGCGGGAGGGCTTGGGAGCAGTACTTC
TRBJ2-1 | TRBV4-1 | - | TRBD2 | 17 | CASKGTSGRAEGNEQFF | TGCGCCAGCAAGGGGACTAGCGGGAGGGCAGAGGGCAATGAGCAGTTCTTC
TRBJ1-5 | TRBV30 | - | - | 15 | CAWSPGSAGNQPQHF | TGTGCCTGGAGCCCCGGGTCGGCGGGCAATCAGCCCCAGCATTTT
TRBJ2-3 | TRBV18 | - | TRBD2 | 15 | CASHRLAGGMDTQYF | TGTGCCAGCCACCGACTAGCGGGAGGTATGGATACGCAGTATTTT
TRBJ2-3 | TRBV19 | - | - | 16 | CASSGSGGSSTDTQYF | TGTGCCAGTAGTGGATCAGGTGGTTCTAGCACAGATACGCAGTATTTT
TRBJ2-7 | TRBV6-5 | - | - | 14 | CASSLGGSLYEQYF | TGTGCCAGCAGTTTAGGTGGGAGTCTGTACGAGCAGTACTTC
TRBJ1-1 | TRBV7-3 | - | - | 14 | CASSLRRMNTEAFF | TGTGCCAGCAGCTTACGGAGAATGAACACTGAAGCTTTCTTT
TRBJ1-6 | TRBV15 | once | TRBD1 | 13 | CATAGTGDSPLHF | TGTGCCACAGCCGGGACAGGGGATTCACCCCTCCACTTT
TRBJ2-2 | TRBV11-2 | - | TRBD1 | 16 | CASSLGDRGGTGELFF | TGTGCCAGCAGCTTAGGGGACAGGGGAGGAACCGGGGAGCTGTTTTTT